The next 31 T cell receptor beta chains were all read from a single sample in a study of identical twins. TCRdb re-analysed the 5' RACE reads in MiXCR, keeping a single row per CDR3 protein. The table includes about 250,000 distinct CDR3 sequences, approximately 8.3% detected once. The data also belong to a second study, concerning yellow fever vaccine responses in identical twins.

Material for sequencing was CD8+ T cells sorted from blood. These TCRs come from a woman aged 18-30 years in good health.

This clonotype has more than one count but fewer than ten. The chain recombines TRBV20-1 with TRBJ2-7; D is unresolved. Germline V gene lookup returns CDR1 DFQATT and CDR2 SNEGSKA (reference sequence). CDR3 size: 16 residues. V lost 3 bases and J lost 2, with 20 bases in between. In nucleotides, the CDR3 is TGCAGTGCTAGCGATACAACCTCCTTGGATCCCTACGAGCAGTACTTC. This encodes CSASDTTSLDPYEQYF.

V is TRBV4-2 and J is TRBJ2-1, with a possible D match to TRBD2 (5 bases). The germline V gene encodes CDR1 LGHNA and CDR2 YNFKEQ. The CDR3 runs to 17 residues. Deletions cut 0 bases from V and 5 bases from J, with 17 bases between. CDR3 loop: CASSQDRAVRGNNEQFF. The CDR3, as DNA: TGTGCCAGCAGCCAAGATCGGGCGGTACGGGGAAACAATGAGCAGTTCTTC.

The chain couples TRBV12-3 or TRBV12-4 to TRBJ2-7, with D possibly being TRBD1 or TRBD2 (5 bases each). CDR3 length: 14 amino acids. Trimming shortened V by 11 bases and J by 2 bases, and 19 bases separated the two germline ends. The CDR3 DNA follows: TGTGCCTTACACGGGGCAGGTCTTGCCTACGAGCAGTACTTC. This gives the protein CALHGAGLAYEQYF.

This clonotype was detected a few times. The genes are TRBV5-1 and TRBJ2-7; 11 bases are shared with TRBD2. With V trimmed by 5 bases and J by 4 bases, 5 bases remained unmatched. CDR3 length: 14 residues. Germline values: CDR1 SGHRS, CDR2 YFSETQ. The CDR3 region is CASRTSGSQYEQYF. In DNA form, the CDR3 reads TGCGCCAGCAGAACTAGCGGGAGCCAATACGAGCAGTACTTC. Combining the CDR3 with reference TRBV5-1 and TRBJ2-7 gives the whole variable domain KAGVTQTPRYLIKTRGQQVTLSCSPISGHRSVSWYQQTPGQGLQFLFEYFSETQRNKGNFPGRFSGRQFSNSRSEMNVSTLELGDSALYLCASRTSGSQYEQYFGPGTRLTVT.

In its sample, this clonotype was seen a few times. The J gene is TRBJ1-4, the V gene TRBV11-2; the D is unclear. The CDR3 covers 13 residues. Germline CDR1 is SGHAT and CDR2 is FQNNGV. V was clipped by 0 bases and J by 7 bases, with 6 bases between them. Written as DNA, the CDR3 is TGTGCCAGCAGCTTAGAGTCGGGTGAAAAACTGTTTTTT. Translating gives CASSLESGEKLFF.

Remarks on this clonotype: The junction differs from germline at one of its ends, possibly a read error. The chain recombines TRBV20-1 with TRBJ2-7; the match to TRBD2 covers 13 bases. Germline values: CDR1 DFQATT, CDR2 SNEGSKA (reference sequence). CDR3 length equals 18 residues. The CDR3 DNA sequence: TGCTGTGCTACATTTCGGGCTAGGACTAGCGGGAGCTCCTACGAGCAGTACTTC. It specifies CCATFRARTSGSSYEQYF.

This clonotype has a handful of counts. The DNA of the CDR3 is TGTGCCAGCAGGCGGGACAGGGGCTCTGGGGCCAACGTCCTGACTTTC. Protein product: CASRRDRGSGANVLTF. V is TRBV12-3 or TRBV12-4 and J is TRBJ2-6; 10 bases align to TRBD1. V shed 6 bases, J shed 0 bases, and the junction held 2 bases outside the gene matches. This CDR3 has 16 amino acids.

This clonotype came up a few times. The chain is built from TRBV2 and TRBJ2-1; 7 bases are a match to TRBD2. V shed 6 bases and J 0 bases; nucleotides not matched to a gene: 8. The CDR3 sequence is 16 residues long. The germline V gene encodes CDR1 SNHLY and CDR2 FYNNEI. CDR3: CASRATSESSYNEQFF. In DNA form, the CDR3 reads TGTGCCAGCAGAGCAACTAGCGAGAGCTCCTACAATGAGCAGTTCTTC. Full variable domain (rest looked up from reference TRBV2 and TRBJ2-1): EPEVTQTPSHQVTQMGQEVILRCVPISNHLYFYWYRQILGQKVEFLVSFYNNEISEKSEIFDDQFSVERPDGSNFTLKIRSTKLEDSAMYFCASRATSESSYNEQFFGPGTRLTVL.

This clonotype was found a few times. The rearrangement joins TRBV4-1 to TRBJ2-5, with a tentative D call TRBD2 (5 bases). The CDR3 is 15 residues long. V was shortened by 0 bases and J by 5 bases, with 13 bases between the two germline ends. Germline V gene lookup returns CDR1 MGHRA and CDR2 YSYEKL. Here the CDR3 reads CASSQDAGEGETQYF. The CDR3 nucleotides read TGCGCCAGCAGCCAAGACGCGGGCGAGGGTGAGACCCAGTACTTC.

This clonotype was observed at least ten times. One end of the junction varies from germline; a read error may be responsible. The chain recombines TRBV7-2 with TRBJ2-7; D is unresolved. The CDR3 runs 11 residues. CDR1 SGHTA and CDR2 FQGNSA come from the germline V gene. CDR3 coding DNA: TGTGCCAGCAGTTACTCCGACGAGCAGTACTTC. Translated: CASSYSDEQYF. The full variable domain, in which reference TRBV7-2 and TRBJ2-7 provide the parts outside the CDR3, is GAGVSQSPSNKVTEKGKDVELRCDPISGHTALYWYRQSLGQGLEFLIYFQGNSAPDKSGLPSDRFSAERTGGSVSTLTIQRTQQEDSAVYLCASSYSDEQYFGPGTRLTVT.

This clonotype has at least ten counts. This chain links TRBV28 with TRBJ2-3; 10 bases fit TRBD2. The V gene's germline CDR1 is MDHEN and CDR2 SYDVKM. This CDR3 spans 17 amino acids. V lost 4 bases and J lost 1; bases outside the gene matches: 8. CDR3 nucleotide sequence: TGTGCCAGCAGTTCGGCTAGCGGGAGAGGTGGCACAGATACGCAGTATTTT. It specifies CASSSASGRGGTDTQYF. Together with reference TRBV28 and TRBJ2-3, the CDR3 gives the full variable domain: DVKVTQSSRYLVKRTGEKVFLECVQDMDHENMFWYRQDPGLGLRLIYFSYDVKMKEKGDIPEGYSVSREKKERFSLILESASTNQTSMYLCASSSASGRGGTDTQYFGPGTRLTVL.

The chain uses TRBV28 and TRBJ1-5, with a tentative D call TRBD1 (5 bases). CDR3 length equals 14 residues. V lost 7 bases, J lost 7 bases, and 17 bases lay in between. Germline V lookup: CDR1 MDHEN, CDR2 SYDVKM. The CDR3 protein is CASTTVVDKQPQHF. The CDR3 DNA reads as TGTGCCAGCACCACTGTGGTGGACAAGCAGCCCCAGCATTTT.

This clonotype was observed a handful of times. The chain combines TRBV7-2 with TRBJ2-3; maybe TRBD2 (6 bases). V lost 1 base, J lost 5 bases, and 10 bases lay in between. This CDR3 has 14 amino acids. The germline gives CDR1 SGHTA, CDR2 FQGNSA. The CDR3 protein is CASSLGLGGDTQYF. The CDR3 DNA sequence: TGTGCCAGCAGCTTAGGACTGGGGGGAGATACGCAGTATTTT. The full variable domain, with the rest looked up from reference TRBV7-2 and TRBJ2-3, is GAGVSQSPSNKVTEKGKDVELRCDPISGHTALYWYRQSLGQGLEFLIYFQGNSAPDKSGLPSDRFSAERTGGSVSTLTIQRTQQEDSAVYLCASSLGLGGDTQYFGPGTRLTVL.

The J gene is TRBJ2-2, the V gene TRBV29-1; possibly TRBD1 or TRBD2 for D (6 bases each). CDR3 size: 13 residues. Germline CDR1 and CDR2: SQVTM and ANQGSEA. The V end was cut by 4 bases, the J end by 7 bases, with 13 bases between. The CDR3 spells CSVVGGAGGELFF. The CDR3 nucleotides are TGCAGCGTTGTGGGGGGCGCCGGCGGGGAGCTGTTTTTT.

In this sample, this clonotype turned up many times. The chain joins TRBV20-1 to TRBJ2-4; D ambiguous. CDR1 is DFQATT, CDR2 SNEGSKA, per germline (reference sequence). This CDR3 is built from 13 residues. V lost 1 base and J 0 bases, leaving 4 bases between the germline ends. CDR3 bases: TGCAGTGCTAGAGTGATAGCCAAAAACATTCAGTACTTC. It codes for CSARVIAKNIQYF.

This clonotype was seen a few times. V gene TRBV29-1 combines with J gene TRBJ2-7; D possibly corresponds to TRBD2 (6 bases). Trimming cost V 5 bases and J 0 bases, with 11 bases left between them. Germline V gene lookup returns CDR1 SQVTM and CDR2 ANQGSEA. CDR3 length equals 13 residues. The CDR3 here is CSVRDSNSYEQYF. DNA of the CDR3: TGCAGCGTTCGGGACTCCAACTCCTACGAGCAGTACTTC.

This clonotype has a handful of counts. The gene calls are TRBV7-8 and TRBJ2-5; D remains unclear. The CDR3 is made up of 16 amino acids. Germline CDR1 SGHVS, CDR2 FQNEAQ. V was cut by 3 bases and J by 5 bases, with 19 bases left in between. In nucleotides, the CDR3 is TGTGCCAGCAGCTTCCACGTTAGGCCCGCCCAGGAGACCCAGTACTTC. The encoded protein is CASSFHVRPAQETQYF.

This rearrangement joins TRBV2 to TRBJ2-5; D gene ambiguous. Germline CDR1 is SNHLY and CDR2 is FYNNEI. V lost 0 bases, J lost 3 bases, and 8 bases lay in between. The CDR3 runs to 14 residues. The CDR3 protein is CASSEANSEETQYF. CDR3 DNA: TGTGCCAGCAGTGAAGCTAATTCCGAAGAGACCCAGTACTTC.

This clonotype was seen more than once but under ten times. V usage is TRBV6-4 and J usage is TRBJ2-2; D tentatively fits TRBD1 or TRBD2 (5 bases each). The CDR3 has 13 amino acids. V was pared by 3 bases and J by 6 bases, with 8 bases between. Germline-derived CDR1 and CDR2 are MRHNA and SNTAGT. Here the CDR3 reads CASSEGVSGELFF. The CDR3 DNA follows: TGTGCCAGCAGTGAGGGGGTGTCCGGGGAGCTGTTTTTT.

This clonotype was found many times. The chain employs TRBV2 and TRBJ2-5; D is possibly TRBD2 (6 bases). CDR3 length: 15 residues. CDR1 is SNHLY, CDR2 FYNNEI, per germline. Trimming left V 3 bases short and J 7 bases short, with 18 bases between. DNA of the CDR3: TGTGCCAGCAGTGAGGAGGGACCGCCCCCACGGACCCAGTACTTC. Amino acid sequence: CASSEEGPPPRTQYF.

This clonotype showed up just a few times. The chain has TRBV7-2 and TRBJ2-1; 9 nucleotides align to TRBD2. The CDR3 extends over 16 amino acids. Germline V gene data show CDR1 as SGHTA and CDR2 as FQGNSA. Trimming at V came to 5 bases and at J to 5 bases, leaving 10 bases not matched to a gene. CDR3 in amino acids: CASSPQAGGLNNEQFF. The CDR3, as DNA: TGTGCCAGCAGCCCTCAAGCGGGGGGCCTCAACAATGAGCAGTTCTTC.

In its sample, this clonotype was seen many times. The chain links TRBV4-3 to TRBJ2-1, with TRBD2 matching 9 bases. Trimming cost V 0 bases and J 3 bases; bases outside gene matches: 6. The germline V gene has CDR1 LGHNA and CDR2 YSLEER. CDR3 length: 17 amino acids. The CDR3: CASSQDRAGGIYNEQFF. Here the CDR3 DNA reads TGCGCCAGCAGCCAAGATCGTGCGGGAGGGATCTACAATGAGCAGTTCTTC.

The J gene is TRBJ2-3, the V gene TRBV27; D remains ambiguous. Germline CDR1 and CDR2: MNHEY and SMNVEV (reference sequence). The CDR3 sequence is 13 residues long. V lost 4 bases and J 2 bases, leaving 7 bases between the germline ends. CDR3 DNA sequence: TGTGCCAGCAGTTCCCTCCTCACAGATACGCAGTATTTT. It codes for CASSSLLTDTQYF.

This clonotype occurred a few times. The J gene is TRBJ2-7, the V gene TRBV20-1; unclear D gene. Germline CDR1 reads DFQATT; CDR2 reads SNEGSKA (reference sequence). The CDR3 extends over 13 amino acids. The germline V and J ends were trimmed by 0 bases and 5 bases, with 11 bases remaining between them. The CDR3 nucleotides are TGCAGTGCTAGAGATTTTGATTACCACGAGCAGTACTTC. Its protein is CSARDFDYHEQYF.

This chain joins TRBV12-3 or TRBV12-4 and TRBJ2-3; D might be TRBD2 (6 bases). Between the trimmed V and J ends, which lost 3 bases and 4 bases, there was a span of 11 bases. The CDR3 extends over 14 amino acids. DNA for the CDR3: TGTGCCAGCAGTTTCGGAGGGGTGGCAGATACGCAGTATTTT. Protein sequence: CASSFGGVADTQYF.

This clonotype was counted at least ten times. V usage is TRBV11-2 and J usage is TRBJ2-2; 8 positions agree with TRBD2. The CDR3 length is 18 residues. V lost 2 bases to trimming and J lost 5 bases; unmatched junction nucleotides: 13. Germline V gene lookup returns CDR1 SGHAT and CDR2 FQNNGV. This chain's CDR3 is CASSLPGYREGVTGELFF. The DNA of the CDR3 is TGTGCCAGCAGCTTACCAGGGTACCGGGAGGGTGTTACCGGGGAGCTGTTTTTT.

V and J are TRBV27 and TRBJ1-4, with 8 bases aligning to TRBD1. Looked up from germline, CDR1 is MNHEY and CDR2 is SMNVEV (reference sequence). This CDR3 comprises 16 residues. Losses at the gene ends were 6 bases for V and 0 bases for J; bases not matched to a gene: 6. CDR3 loop: CASRGIQGATNEKLFF. The CDR3 coding sequence is TGTGCCAGCAGGGGAATACAGGGGGCAACTAATGAAAAACTGTTTTTT.

This rearrangement joins TRBV7-8 to TRBJ2-1, with D possibly TRBD1 on 6 matching bases. Trimming took 8 bases from V and 9 from J, leaving 14 bases between them. Germline loops: CDR1 SGHVS, CDR2 FQNEAQ. The CDR3 totals 12 residues. The CDR3 nucleotides are TGTGCCAGCTGGGGGCTCACACTTGAGCAGTTCTTC. It is translated as CASWGLTLEQFF.

V is TRBV7-9 and J is TRBJ1-5; 8 bases map to TRBD1. V lost 1 base to trimming and J lost 5 bases; unmatched junction nucleotides: 4. CDR3 length equals 15 residues. Germline V CDR1 and CDR2: SEHNR, FQNEAQ (reference sequence). The CDR3 loop is CASSLEVQGDQPQHF. In DNA, the CDR3 is TGTGCCAGCAGCTTAGAGGTACAGGGGGATCAGCCCCAGCATTTT.

This clonotype appeared a few times. The chain is built from TRBV5-1 and TRBJ1-1; 8 bases are a match to TRBD1. This CDR3 contains 16 residues. After removal of 5 bases from V and 1 base from J, the junction contained 10 bases not matched to a gene. CDR1 and CDR2 from the germline V gene are SGHRS and YFSETQ. The CDR3 here is CASSRGQGVTNTEAFF. The CDR3 DNA sequence: TGCGCCAGCAGTCGTGGACAGGGAGTGACGAACACTGAAGCTTTCTTT.

V gene TRBV7-2 combines with J gene TRBJ2-7, with 8 bases fitting TRBD2. Trimming at V came to 5 bases and at J to 7 bases, leaving 7 bases not matched to a gene. There are 13 residues in the CDR3. Germline CDR1 and CDR2: SGHTA and FQGNSA. The CDR3 nucleotides read TGTGCCAGCAGCGGATTAGCGGGGCAAGAGCAGTACTTC. Translated, it gives CASSGLAGQEQYF.